This T cell receptor (beta chain) was sequenced in a study of shared clonotypes between healthy human individuals. Study results and limitations: Researchers sampled only blood; tissue repertoires likely differ.

Germline CDR1 MDHEN, CDR2 SYDVKM. There are 14 residues in the CDR3. V gave up 6 bases and J gave up 4 bases, with 14 bases separating them. For unsorted PBMC, around 270 ng DNA per replicate equaled roughly 31,000 T cell genomes. Unsorted PBMC DNA went through sequencing on ten immunoSEQ deep assay plates. Only in-frame clones appear in the TCRdb table, and some are missing; sequencing was by immunoSEQ multiplex PCR. Of approximately 500,000 clones in the sample, approximately 80% were seen once. In unsorted samples, genomic DNA was obtained using tens of millions of PBMCs. This clone has only a few counts. The antigen remains undetermined.

The TCR comes from a middle-aged woman in good health. Some clones in this sample may be carry-over from other donors' samples. V is TRBV28 and J is TRBJ2-3, with D unresolved. The sample comprised PBMCs. CDR3 protein: CASRPHRVPDTQYF. The CDR3 DNA reads as TGTGCCAGCAGACCCCATCGCGTGCCAGATACGCAGTATTTT.